Presented here are 30 T cell receptor beta chains from one specimen sequenced in a study of T cell repertoires in cytomegalovirus infection (dated by TCRdb to the late 2010s). The treatment or condition label corresponds to: in vitro stimulation with specific CMV peptide epitopes to enrich CMV-specific T cells. No antigen has been identified for these receptors. Sequencing used an Illumina HiSeq 1500. TCRdb itself trimmed the public reads at Q25 with fastp, ran MiXCR and retained productive beta chains. Rows with a matching CDR3 protein are joined into one entry that keeps the most common DNA and genes. The sample records roughly 990,000 distinct CDR3 sequences, approximately 33% of which are singletons. The top ten constitute 13% of the sample. Material: cultured CD8+ T cells from PBMCs, obtained from culture after CMV antigen stimulation. Receptors were obtained from a human donor in good health (CMV status not recorded). Some clones in this sample may be carry-over from other donors' samples.

The rearrangement links TRBV27 to TRBJ2-1, with TRBD1 matching over 10 bases. V lost 5 bases, J lost 8 bases, and 6 bases stayed unmatched. Germline V gene data show CDR1 as MNHEY and CDR2 as SMNVEV (reference sequence). This CDR3 region has 14 residues. The CDR3 DNA is TGTGCCAGCAGTATCGACAGGGGGCAAGATGAGCAGTTCTTC. Translation gives CASSIDRGQDEQFF.

This rearrangement joins TRBV24-1 to TRBJ2-2; a weak D match, TRBD2 (6 bases). The CDR3 length is 15 residues. Trimming pared 1 base from V and 3 bases from J, leaving 8 bases between. Germline CDR1 KGHDR, CDR2 SFDVKD. The DNA for the CDR3 is TGTGCCACCAGTGATTTTAAGCGGGACACCGGGGAGCTGTTTTTT. Translation: CATSDFKRDTGELFF.

This sequence joins TRBV4-1 and TRBJ2-5; the match to TRBD2 covers 7 bases. This CDR3 contains 14 residues. Germline CDR1 MGHRA, CDR2 YSYEKL. The trim removed 6 bases at V and 5 bases at J, leaving 9 bases unmatched. CDR3 protein: CASRGGNLRETQYF. The CDR3 bases are TGCGCCAGCAGGGGGGGGAACCTCCGGGAGACCCAGTACTTC.

The chain employs TRBV6-1 and TRBJ2-1; D unclear. Germline V gene sequence: CDR1 MNHNS, CDR2 SASEGT. The CDR3 sequence is 14 residues long. V shed 0 bases and J shed 7 bases, with 10 bases lying between them. For the CDR3, the DNA is TGTGCCAGCAGTGAAGCCACGGAAGGGAATGAGCAGTTCTTC. Translation gives CASSEATEGNEQFF.

This clonotype was counted a few times. The rearrangement joins TRBV11-2 to TRBJ2-3; 9 bases line up with TRBD1. This CDR3 has 16 amino acids. J gave up 0 bases and V 0 bases, and 1 base lay outside the gene matches. Germline CDR1 reads SGHAT; CDR2 reads FQNNGV. CDR3 in amino acids: CASSLDDRGSTDTQYF. For the CDR3, the DNA is TGTGCCAGCAGCTTAGACGACAGGGGGAGCACAGATACGCAGTATTTT.

This clonotype was observed a handful of times. V is TRBV4-1 and J is TRBJ1-4, with D possibly TRBD1 on 5 matching bases. V was pared by 0 bases and J by 7 bases, with 15 bases between. Germline V gene sequence: CDR1 MGHRA, CDR2 YSYEKL. The CDR3 runs to 16 residues. The CDR3 DNA follows: TGCGCCAGCAGCCAAGATAAGGAGGGGAGGGGTGAAAAACTGTTTTTT. Its translation: CASSQDKEGRGEKLFF.

V and J are TRBV19 and TRBJ2-1, with D possibly matching TRBD1 (6 bases). Germline CDR1 and CDR2: LNHDA and SQIVND (reference sequence). Trimming removed 6 bases at V and 9 bases at J, with 12 bases between. CDR3 length: 12 residues. In nucleotides, the CDR3 is TGTGCCAGTAGCACCGGGGACATTGAGCAGTTCTTC. Translation gives CASSTGDIEQFF.

This clonotype showed up just once. A much larger clone is a single base away; this may be a read error. V usage is TRBV7-9 and J usage is TRBJ1-5; no firm D call. The germline V gene encodes CDR1 SEHNR and CDR2 FQNEAQ (reference sequence). CDR3 length equals 12 residues. V lost 6 bases and J 9 bases, leaving 12 bases between the germline ends. CDR3 DNA: TGTGCCAGCAGTTTGGACTGGAGGCCCCAGCATTTT. Amino acid sequence: CASSLDWRPQHF.

This clonotype appeared a few times. This chain links TRBV6-2 or TRBV6-3 with TRBJ2-1; 13 bases align to TRBD2. CDR3 size: 14 residues. V lost 2 bases to trimming and J lost 12 bases; unmatched junction nucleotides: 4. Germline V CDR1 and CDR2: MNHEY, SVGEGT. CDR3 DNA: TGTGCCAGCAGTTACCCGGGACTAGCGGGGCTGCAGTTCTTC. Translation gives CASSYPGLAGLQFF.

This clonotype has only a few counts. V usage is TRBV6-1 and J usage is TRBJ2-4; D possibly corresponds to TRBD2 (5 bases). CDR3 size: 14 residues. CDR1 and CDR2 from the germline V gene are MNHNS and SASEGT. Trimming stripped 10 bases from V and 0 bases from J, with 13 bases between. The CDR3 region is CATRGYQAKNIQYF. CDR3 DNA sequence: TGTGCCACCAGAGGGTATCAAGCCAAAAACATTCAGTACTTC.

This clonotype has a handful of counts. The chain is built from TRBV19 and TRBJ1-2, with D perhaps TRBD1 (5 bases). This CDR3 contains 14 residues. Between the trimmed V and J ends, which lost 3 bases and 8 bases, there was a span of 16 bases. The V gene's germline CDR1 is LNHDA and CDR2 SQIVND (reference sequence). The CDR3 is CASSIGRGLKGYTF. The DNA for the CDR3 is TGTGCCAGTAGTATCGGGAGGGGATTGAAGGGCTACACCTTC.

CDR3 in DNA: TGCAGTGCTAGAGCGGGACAGGGCTTCTACGAGCAGTACTTC. It translates to CSARAGQGFYEQYF. V and J are TRBV20-1 and TRBJ2-7; 9 nucleotides match TRBD1. V was pared by 1 base and J by 3 bases, with 4 bases of the junction left unmatched. The germline CDR1 and CDR2 sequences are DFQATT and SNEGSKA (reference sequence). The CDR3 length is 14 residues.

This chain uses TRBV6-1 with TRBJ2-2, with 7 bases that match TRBD1. Trimming cost V 6 bases and J 7 bases; bases outside gene matches: 23. The germline V gene encodes CDR1 MNHNS and CDR2 SASEGT. The CDR3 consists of 19 residues. CDR3 region: CASSEHPPGQWRLGGELFF. The CDR3 coding sequence is TGTGCCAGCAGCGAACACCCACCGGGACAGTGGAGGTTAGGCGGGGAGCTGTTTTTT.

In its sample, this clonotype was seen a few times. The chain couples TRBV5-5 to TRBJ2-1, with D possibly matching TRBD2 (5 bases). The V end was cut by 3 bases, the J end by 6 bases, with 10 bases between. Germline V gives CDR1 SGHKS, CDR2 YYEKEE (reference sequence). CDR3 size: 13 residues. In DNA form, the CDR3 reads TGTGCCAGCAGCTCCCGGGATCCCAATGAGCAGTTCTTC. Amino acid sequence: CASSSRDPNEQFF.

A few counts support this clonotype. CDR3 DNA sequence: TGTGCCAGCAGTTACTCTTCCAGACCTAATGAAAAACTGTTTTTT. Its protein product is CASSYSSRPNEKLFF. The chain is built from TRBV6-5 and TRBJ1-4; D ambiguous. V lost 0 bases to trimming and J lost 3 bases, with 8 bases between them. The CDR3 is made up of 15 amino acids. The germline CDR1 and CDR2 sequences are MNHEY and SVGAGI.

This chain links TRBV10-3 with TRBJ1-3; TRBD1 matches 8 bases. The V gene's germline CDR1 is ENHRY and CDR2 SYGVKD. J was trimmed by 4 bases and V by 0 bases; bases with no gene match: 8. The CDR3 totals 17 residues. CDR3 sequence reads: CAISESVQGARGNTIYF. Written as DNA, the CDR3 is TGTGCCATCAGTGAGTCGGTGCAGGGGGCGCGAGGAAACACCATATATTTT.

DNA for the CDR3: TGTGCCAGCAGCCAAGGGGACCCATGGGGCCTGCTTAAGTTTGGTGAGCAGTTCTTC. Its translation is CASSQGDPWGLLKFGEQFF. The chain links TRBV3-1 to TRBJ2-1; the D call may be TRBD1 or TRBD2 (5 bases each). The CDR3 loop spans 19 amino acids. The germline gives CDR1 LGHDT, CDR2 YNNKEL (reference sequence). With 1 base removed from V and 9 bases from J, the gap between germline ends came to 28 bases.

This clonotype was counted ten times or more. The chain combines TRBV7-8 with TRBJ2-1; D may be TRBD1 (5 bases). V was cut by 0 bases and J by 3 bases, with 12 bases left in between. CDR1 is SGHVS and CDR2 is FQNEAQ in the germline V gene. The CDR3 spans 16 residues. The CDR3 loop is CASSLAGAALYNEQFF. CDR3 bases: TGTGCCAGCAGCTTAGCAGGGGCAGCCCTCTACAATGAGCAGTTCTTC.

The chain combines TRBV27 with TRBJ1-1, with unresolved D. The germline V gene encodes CDR1 MNHEY and CDR2 SMNVEV (reference sequence). V lost 3 bases and J 5 bases, leaving 13 bases between the germline ends. This CDR3 spans 14 amino acids. CDR3 in DNA: TGTGCCAGCAGTTTTTTTATCCTGGGAACTGAAGCTTTCTTT. Protein product: CASSFFILGTEAFF.

V is TRBV7-9 and J is TRBJ2-5, with 7 nucleotides matching TRBD1. This CDR3 is built from 15 residues. From germline, CDR1 is SEHNR and CDR2 FQNEAQ (reference sequence). The V and J ends lost 5 bases and 2 bases, in that order; junction bases with no gene match: 8. CDR3 residues: CASSPLKGQQETQYF. CDR3 DNA sequence: TGTGCCAGCAGCCCGCTAAAGGGACAGCAAGAGACCCAGTACTTC.

This clonotype turned up a few times. J is TRBJ2-1 and V is TRBV11-3; D unclear. The germline V gene has CDR1 SGHNT and CDR2 YENEEA. The CDR3 length is 15 residues. The V gene lost 3 bases and the J gene lost 3 bases, with 12 bases spanning the gap. The CDR3 here is CASSFGTLDYNEQFF. The CDR3 DNA sequence: TGTGCCAGCAGCTTTGGCACTTTGGACTACAATGAGCAGTTCTTC.

The chain employs TRBV9 and TRBJ2-3; 10 bases are a match to TRBD1. Looked up from germline, CDR1 is SGDLS and CDR2 is YYNGEE. The CDR3 length is 14 residues. Trimming removed 3 bases from V and 5 bases from J; junction bases left unmatched: 3. CDR3 sequence: CASSGTGGRDTQYF. The CDR3 region has the DNA TGTGCCAGCAGCGGGACAGGGGGACGAGATACGCAGTATTTT.

This clonotype was seen only a few times. The chain has TRBV2 and TRBJ1-1; D call uncertain. CDR1 and CDR2 from the germline V gene are SNHLY and FYNNEI. With 8 bases removed from V and 4 bases from J, the gap between germline ends came to 17 bases. The CDR3 consists of 14 residues. CDR3 amino acids: CASSYPRSGTEAFF. CDR3 sequence (DNA): TGTGCCAGCTCCTACCCCAGGTCGGGCACTGAAGCTTTCTTT.

V and J are TRBV29-1 and TRBJ1-5, with 9 bases lining up with TRBD1. Trimming at V came to 4 bases and at J to 7 bases, leaving 2 bases not matched to a gene. The CDR3 consists of 12 residues. Germline V CDR1 and CDR2: SQVTM, ANQGSEA. The CDR3 sequence is CSVGQGGQPQHF. CDR3 sequence (DNA): TGCAGCGTTGGACAGGGGGGCCAGCCCCAGCATTTT.

This clonotype was observed a handful of times. The chain is built from TRBV28 and TRBJ2-7; a weak D match, TRBD1 (6 bases). V dropped 6 bases and J dropped 4 bases, with 13 bases sitting between them. CDR1 and CDR2 (germline): MDHEN, SYDVKM. The CDR3 has 13 amino acids. CDR3 sequence: CASRVVGGYEQYV. CDR3 coding DNA: TGTGCCAGCAGGGTTGTAGGGGGATACGAGCAGTACGTC.

A few counts support this clonotype. This chain uses TRBV6-2 or TRBV6-3 with TRBJ2-7, with 7 bases that match TRBD2. The CDR3 runs 12 residues. The germline V gene encodes CDR1 MNHEY and CDR2 SVGEGT. The V gene end was trimmed by 7 bases and the J gene end by 6 bases; junction bases not matched to a gene: 6. The CDR3 loop is CASIGTNGEQYV. CDR3 coding DNA: TGTGCCAGCATCGGGACTAATGGCGAGCAGTACGTC.

The chain couples TRBV6-2 or TRBV6-3 to TRBJ2-7; TRBD1 matches 8 bases. Germline CDR1 is MNHEY and CDR2 is SVGEGT. CDR3 length: 15 residues. With V trimmed by 6 bases and J by 3 bases, 10 bases remained unmatched. The CDR3 loop reads CASSFVDRGNYEQYV. In nucleotides, the CDR3 is TGTGCCAGCAGCTTCGTTGACAGGGGTAACTACGAGCAGTACGTC.

This clonotype showed up just a few times. V and J are TRBV6-1 and TRBJ2-1; TRBD2 might be the D (5 bases). Trimming stripped 5 bases from V and 9 bases from J, with 14 bases between. CDR3 length: 13 amino acids. Germline assignment: CDR1 MNHNS and CDR2 SASEGT. The CDR3 sequence: CASSYVRVGEQFF. CDR3 coding DNA: TGTGCCAGCAGTTACGTGCGGGTGGGTGAGCAGTTCTTC.

In regard to this clonotype: This may arise from a read error, as a much more abundant clone is one base away. The chain's CDR3 is CAIQSYGYTF. DNA of the CDR3: TGTGCCATCCAGAGCTATGGCTACACCTTC. The chain has TRBV2 and TRBJ1-2; D is undetermined. V dropped 10 bases and J dropped 4 bases, with 7 bases sitting between them. This CDR3 is built from 10 residues. Germline V gene lookup returns CDR1 SNHLY and CDR2 FYNNEI.

This clonotype was detected only once. The chain recombines TRBV29-1 with TRBJ1-1; 10 nucleotides line up with TRBD1. V shed 7 bases, J shed 2 bases, and the junction held 7 bases outside the gene matches. In germline, CDR1 is SQVTM, CDR2 ANQGSEA. The CDR3 loop spans 14 amino acids. This CDR3 reads CSAGTGAPNTEAFF. The CDR3 nucleotides read TGCAGCGCTGGGACAGGGGCCCCTAACACTGAAGCTTTCTTT. Based on the CDR3 plus reference TRBV29-1 and TRBJ1-1, the full variable domain is SAVISQKPSRDICQRGTSLTIQCQVDSQVTMMFWYRQQPGQSLTLIATANQGSEATYESGFVIDKFPISRPNLTFSTLTVSNMSPEDSSIYLCSAGTGAPNTEAFFGQGTRLTVV.